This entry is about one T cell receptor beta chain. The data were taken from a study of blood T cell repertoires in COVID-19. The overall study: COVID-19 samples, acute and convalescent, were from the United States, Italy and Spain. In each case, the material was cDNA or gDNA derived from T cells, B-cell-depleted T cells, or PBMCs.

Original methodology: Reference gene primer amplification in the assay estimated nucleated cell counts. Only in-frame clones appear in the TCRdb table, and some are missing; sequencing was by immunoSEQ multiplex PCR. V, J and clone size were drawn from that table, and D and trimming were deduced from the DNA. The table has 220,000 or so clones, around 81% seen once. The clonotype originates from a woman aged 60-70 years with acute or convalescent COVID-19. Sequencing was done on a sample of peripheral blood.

CDR3 sequence (DNA): TGTGCCAGCAGGCCCGGGAGGGGATACAATGAGCAGTTCTTC. It is translated as CASRPGRGYNEQFF. The rearrangement joins TRBV6-5 to TRBJ2-1; 8 bases line up with TRBD2. The trim removed 6 bases at V and 4 bases at J, leaving 5 bases unmatched. The CDR3 has 14 residues. CDR1 MNHEY and CDR2 SVGAGI come from the germline V gene.